This T cell receptor beta chain is from a study of blood T cell repertoires in COVID-19. TCRdb's table, derived via immunoSEQ multiplex PCR, lists solely in-frame clones and lacks some. The sample shows more than 250,000 clones, around 88% of them seen only once. V dropped 4 bases and J dropped 6 bases, with 15 bases sitting between them. Germline-derived CDR1 and CDR2 are KGHDR and SFDVKD. CDR3 length: 15 residues. This TCR came from a woman aged 45-59 years with acute or convalescent COVID-19. Sequenced sample: peripheral blood. V gene TRBV24-1 combines with J gene TRBJ2-1; D might be TRBD2 (7 bases). The CDR3 region is CATSDPGGRFNEQFF. The DNA for the CDR3 is TGTGCCACCAGTGACCCGGGGGGCAGATTCAATGAGCAGTTCTTC.